This passage covers 30 T cell receptor beta chains from one sample sequenced in a study of T-cell reconstitution after alpha-beta-depleted transplantation in children. A library of TCRbeta sequences, prepared with unique molecular identifiers, was generated. TCRdb reprocessed the PCR reads via MiXCR and lists one record per CDR3 protein. The top ten clones hold about 2.6% of a sample with around 250,000 distinct CDR3 sequences, more than 20% of them seen once. This specimen was PBMCs, taken before TCRalphabeta/CD19-depleted stem cell transplant. These receptors all come from a girl aged 2 to 10 with Fanconi anemia, due to receive a stem cell transplant.

This clonotype was seen at least ten times. The gene calls are TRBV15 and TRBJ2-2, with unresolved D. The CDR3 loop spans 15 amino acids. V was cut by 4 bases and J by 0 bases, with 9 bases left in between. CDR1 is LNHNV, CDR2 YYDKDF, per germline (reference sequence). CDR3 bases: TGTGCCACCAGCACGACACCGACGAACACCGGGGAGCTGTTTTTT. As protein: CATSTTPTNTGELFF. The variable domain in full, with the rest retrieved from reference TRBV15 and TRBJ2-2, is DAMVIQNPRYQVTQFGKPVTLSCSQTLNHNVMYWYQQKSSQAPKLLFHYYDKDFNNEADTPDNFQSRRPNTSFCFLDIRSPGLGDTAMYLCATSTTPTNTGELFFGEGSRLTVL.

The chain is built from TRBV5-1 and TRBJ2-3; 7 bases fit TRBD2. CDR1 is SGHRS and CDR2 is YFSETQ in the germline V gene. The CDR3 totals 16 residues. With V trimmed by 0 bases and J by 2 bases, 6 bases remained unmatched. The CDR3, as DNA: TGCGCCAGCAGCTTGGAAGCGGGACCGACCACAGATACGCAGTATTTT. Translation: CASSLEAGPTTDTQYF.

The V gene is TRBV20-1, the J gene TRBJ1-6; 8 positions match TRBD1. The CDR3 sequence is 18 residues long. From germline, CDR1 is DFQATT and CDR2 SNEGSKA (reference sequence). The CDR3 DNA reads as TGCAGCACGGTTAGAGGACAGGGACAGCTGAGCCTTAATTCACCCCTCCACTTT. This gives the protein CSTVRGQGQLSLNSPLHF.

The chain is built from TRBV9 and TRBJ2-7; the D gene could be TRBD1 or TRBD2 (5 bases each). The CDR3 is 14 residues long. Germline loops: CDR1 SGDLS, CDR2 YYNGEE. V was cut by 0 bases and J by 6 bases, with 13 bases left in between. The CDR3 loop reads CASSVDVGVSEQYF. The DNA of the CDR3 is TGTGCCAGCAGCGTAGATGTGGGGGTAAGCGAGCAGTACTTC. Variable domain in full (rest from reference TRBV9 and TRBJ2-7): DSGVTQTPKHLITATGQRVTLRCSPRSGDLSVYWYQQSLDQGLQFLIQYYNGEERAKGNILERFSAQQFPDLHSELNLSSLELGDSALYFCASSVDVGVSEQYFGPGTRLTVT.

This sequence joins TRBV5-1 and TRBJ2-7; weak D call: TRBD2 (6 bases). The CDR3 sequence is 14 residues long. V was pared by 4 bases and J by 2 bases, with 13 bases between. Germline loops: CDR1 SGHRS, CDR2 YFSETQ. The CDR3 DNA reads TGCGCCAGCAGCCCGGGACTGAAGACCTACGAGCAGTACTTC. This sequence encodes CASSPGLKTYEQYF.

V gene TRBV7-9 combines with J gene TRBJ2-3; 7 bases are shared with TRBD2. Trimming cost V 5 bases and J 0 bases; bases outside gene matches: 8. Germline loops: CDR1 SEHNR, CDR2 FQNEAQ (reference sequence). The CDR3 covers 16 residues. The CDR3 loop is CASSRASGPSTDTQYF. The CDR3 nucleotides are TGTGCCAGCAGCCGAGCTAGCGGACCTAGCACAGATACGCAGTATTTT.

This clonotype was counted many times. The chain links TRBV6-6 to TRBJ2-7; 7 bases map to TRBD2. The germline V gene has CDR1 MNHNY and CDR2 SVGAGI (reference sequence). V shed 5 bases, J shed 6 bases, and the junction held 1 base outside the gene matches. CDR3 length: 11 amino acids. CDR3 sequence: CASSREGEQYF. The CDR3 coding sequence is TGTGCCAGCAGTAGGGAGGGCGAGCAGTACTTC.

At least ten counts were recorded for this clonotype. The chain uses TRBV29-1 and TRBJ2-1, with 10 bases fitting TRBD2. Germline V gives CDR1 SQVTM, CDR2 ANQGSEA. V shed 7 bases, J shed 7 bases, and the junction held 10 bases outside the gene matches. The CDR3 runs 14 residues. CDR3 protein: CSEIAGGRRNEQFF. The CDR3 DNA reads as TGCAGCGAAATAGCGGGAGGACGGAGAAATGAGCAGTTCTTC.

This clonotype was seen many times. The chain couples TRBV7-2 to TRBJ1-2; D not resolved. The V gene lost 4 bases and the J gene lost 5 bases, with 8 bases spanning the gap. The length of the CDR3 is 12 residues. The V gene's germline CDR1 is SGHTA and CDR2 FQGNSA. The CDR3 protein is CASSSTGYGYTF. In DNA, the CDR3 is TGTGCCAGCAGCTCCACCGGGTATGGCTACACCTTC.

The rearrangement joins TRBV10-1 to TRBJ2-3; 13 bases are shared with TRBD2. The CDR3 spans 17 residues. Germline loops: CDR1 WNHNN, CDR2 SYGVQD (reference sequence). V was clipped by 6 bases and J by 6 bases; unmatched bases: 12. CDR3 DNA sequence: TGCGCCAGCAGCGCCATACTAGCGGGGGGGCCTTTGGATACGCAGTATTTT. This translates into CASSAILAGGPLDTQYF.

This sequence joins TRBV27 and TRBJ2-7; 13 bases fit TRBD2. V was pared by 5 bases and J by 2 bases, with 12 bases of the junction left unmatched. The CDR3 covers 18 residues. Germline V gene sequence: CDR1 MNHEY, CDR2 SMNVEV (reference sequence). CDR3 sequence: CASSTWTSGRALPYEQYF. The CDR3 DNA sequence: TGTGCCAGCAGTACCTGGACTAGCGGGAGAGCACTCCCCTACGAGCAGTACTTC.

The chain couples TRBV6-4 to TRBJ2-2; the D call may be TRBD1 or TRBD2 (5 bases each). The CDR3 sequence is 14 residues long. V lost 11 bases, J lost 2 bases, and 15 bases lay in between. The germline V gene has CDR1 MRHNA and CDR2 SNTAGT. The CDR3 loop is CAGWDGLNTGELFF. DNA for the CDR3: TGTGCCGGATGGGACGGGTTAAACACCGGGGAGCTGTTTTTT.

This clonotype came up many times. V and J are TRBV20-1 and TRBJ2-3; D is tentatively TRBD1 or TRBD2 (6 bases each). Trimming removed 1 base at V and 6 bases at J, with 11 bases between. The CDR3 is 13 residues long. Germline CDR1 is DFQATT and CDR2 is SNEGSKA (reference sequence). This CDR3 reads CSARGGTLDTQYF. CDR3 sequence (DNA): TGCAGTGCTAGAGGCGGGACACTCGATACGCAGTATTTT.

This chain connects TRBV20-1 to TRBJ1-6; D gene uncertain. The CDR3 is 12 residues long. Germline CDR1 reads DFQATT; CDR2 reads SNEGSKA (reference sequence). V dropped 2 bases and J dropped 9 bases, with 8 bases sitting between them. The CDR3: CSARLRTSPLHF. DNA for the CDR3: TGCAGTGCTAGACTAAGGACTTCACCCCTCCACTTT.

This clonotype was seen more than once but under ten times. The chain uses TRBV29-1 and TRBJ2-7; D possibly corresponds to TRBD2 (5 bases). The germline gives CDR1 SQVTM, CDR2 ANQGSEA. V was shortened by 5 bases and J by 3 bases, with 14 bases between the two germline ends. CDR3 length equals 13 residues. The CDR3 bases are TGCAGCGTTCTCCCCGGGAAGGGCTACGAGCAGTACTTC. Translation gives CSVLPGKGYEQYF.

Ten or more counts support this clonotype. The rearrangement joins TRBV20-1 to TRBJ2-5, with 13 bases matching TRBD2. This CDR3 comprises 23 residues. Germline V gene sequence: CDR1 DFQATT, CDR2 SNEGSKA (reference sequence). With 4 bases clipped from V and 1 base from J, the junction kept 27 bases outside the gene matches. The CDR3 DNA reads TGCAGTGCTATTCCAGATGATCCGTTAACTAGCGGGAGGGAAGAAGCCTTCCAAGAGACCCAGTACTTC. This sequence encodes CSAIPDDPLTSGREEAFQETQYF.

This clonotype was counted a few times. This chain connects TRBV5-1 to TRBJ2-3, with a weak D call TRBD2 (6 bases). V dropped 0 bases and J dropped 2 bases, with 16 bases sitting between them. Germline V lookup: CDR1 SGHRS, CDR2 YFSETQ. The CDR3 extends over 17 amino acids. The CDR3 nucleotides are TGCGCCAGCAGCTTGGTACTAGCTACCCACAACACAGATACGCAGTATTTT. Protein product: CASSLVLATHNTDTQYF.

Comment on this clonotype: A much larger clone differs by one base, so this may be a read error. This rearrangement joins TRBV4-2 to TRBJ2-5, with 7 bases aligning to TRBD2. The CDR3 runs to 13 residues. Looked up from germline, CDR1 is LGHNA and CDR2 is YNFKEQ. V dropped 4 bases and J dropped 4; count of bases not matched to a gene: 3. Here the CDR3 reads CASSPSGVETQYF. The CDR3 region has the DNA TGTGCCAGCAGCCCGAGCGGGGTAGAGACCCAGTACTTC.

The gene calls are TRBV7-2 and TRBJ2-3; 10 nucleotides agree with TRBD2. Germline CDR1 is SGHTA and CDR2 is FQGNSA. The CDR3 is 15 amino acids. Trimming removed 7 bases from V and 5 bases from J; junction bases left unmatched: 9. In nucleotides, the CDR3 is TGTGCCAGCAACGGAAAGCGGGGGGGCCGAGATACGCAGTATTTT. Translation gives CASNGKRGGRDTQYF.

The V gene is TRBV6-4, the J gene TRBJ2-3; 11 bases fit TRBD2. This CDR3 is 15 amino acids long. V lost 4 bases to trimming and J lost 10 bases; unmatched junction nucleotides: 10. Germline CDR1 MRHNA, CDR2 SNTAGT. CDR3 region: CASSVELAGAMAQYF. The DNA of the CDR3 is TGTGCCAGCAGTGTAGAACTAGCGGGAGCGATGGCGCAGTATTTT.

The chain joins TRBV7-3 to TRBJ2-3; D is perhaps TRBD1 (7 bases). Germline CDR1 SGHTA, CDR2 FQGTGA. V was clipped by 5 bases and J by 2 bases, with 14 bases between them. CDR3 size: 15 residues. The CDR3 nucleotides are TGTGCCAGCAGCCCAGGGGGGACGAACACAGATACGCAGTATTTT. Its translation: CASSPGGTNTDTQYF. Full variable domain (missing parts from reference TRBV7-3 and TRBJ2-3): GAGVSQTPSNKVTEKGKYVELRCDPISGHTALYWYRQSLGQGPEFLIYFQGTGAADDSGLPNDRFFAVRPEGSVSTLKIQRTERGDSAVYLCASSPGGTNTDTQYFGPGTRLTVL.

The chain links TRBV6-5 to TRBJ1-2; the D gene is possibly TRBD1 (6 bases). The ends were cut back, 2 bases at V and 7 bases at J, with 11 bases in the middle. Germline assignment: CDR1 MNHEY and CDR2 SVGAGI. CDR3 length: 13 residues. CDR3 DNA sequence: TGTGCCAGCAGTTACCTTGGACAGTCTGGCTACACCTTC. As protein: CASSYLGQSGYTF.

The chain recombines TRBV7-9 with TRBJ2-7; possible D gene TRBD1, 5 bases. Germline lookup yields CDR1 SEHNR and CDR2 FQNEAQ (reference sequence). Trimming took 6 bases from V and 0 from J, leaving 9 bases between them. CDR3 length equals 13 residues. The CDR3 reads CASRQALSYEQYF. The CDR3 DNA is TGTGCCAGCAGACAGGCTCTCTCCTACGAGCAGTACTTC.

This clonotype was counted a single time. The V call is TRBV29-1, the J call TRBJ2-3; TRBD2 aligns across 7 bases. CDR1 is SQVTM, CDR2 ANQGSEA, per germline. The CDR3 is made up of 15 amino acids. V shed 5 bases, J shed 2 bases, and the junction held 10 bases outside the gene matches. CDR3 sequence: CSVKRGGPLTDTQYF. The CDR3 DNA follows: TGCAGCGTTAAGAGGGGAGGGCCCCTCACAGATACGCAGTATTTT.

There are many counts of this clonotype. This sequence joins TRBV12-3 or TRBV12-4 and TRBJ2-1, with no clear D. Trimming removed 3 bases from V and 4 bases from J, with 13 bases in between. The CDR3 contains 15 residues. CDR3 DNA sequence: TGTGCCAGCAGTTTCGGGTCGGGTGATTACAATGAGCAGTTCTTC. Translating it yields CASSFGSGDYNEQFF.

The genes are TRBV29-1 and TRBJ1-1; D perhaps matches TRBD1 (5 bases). Looked up from germline, CDR1 is SQVTM and CDR2 is ANQGSEA. This CDR3 comprises 15 residues. V was cut by 3 bases and J by 4 bases, with 18 bases left in between. CDR3 in amino acids: CSVEGLSGKSTEAFF. Written as DNA, the CDR3 is TGCAGCGTTGAGGGTCTTTCAGGGAAAAGCACTGAAGCTTTCTTT. Full variable domain (outside the CDR3, taken from reference TRBV29-1 and TRBJ1-1): SAVISQKPSRDICQRGTSLTIQCQVDSQVTMMFWYRQQPGQSLTLIATANQGSEATYESGFVIDKFPISRPNLTFSTLTVSNMSPEDSSIYLCSVEGLSGKSTEAFFGQGTRLTVV.

The gene calls are TRBV20-1 and TRBJ1-5; D is ambiguous. Trimming took 3 bases from V and 2 from J, leaving 5 bases between them. The CDR3 contains 12 residues. The germline V gene encodes CDR1 DFQATT and CDR2 SNEGSKA (reference sequence). CDR3 bases: TGCAGTGCTAGCTCCGGCAATCAGCCCCAGCATTTT. As protein: CSASSGNQPQHF.

This clonotype was seen repeatedly, ten times or more. The V call is TRBV7-2, the J call TRBJ2-5; D is uncertain. This CDR3 region has 13 residues. Germline-derived CDR1 and CDR2 are SGHTA and FQGNSA. V shed 1 base and J shed 3 bases, with 6 bases lying between them. In DNA, the CDR3 is TGTGCCAGCAGCTTAGATGCGGAAGAGACCCAGTACTTC. Its translation is CASSLDAEETQYF.

There are many counts of this clonotype. This chain connects TRBV27 to TRBJ1-4; weak D call: TRBD1 (5 bases). V dropped 0 bases and J dropped 13 bases, with 6 bases sitting between them. This CDR3 spans 11 amino acids. CDR1 and CDR2 from the germline V gene are MNHEY and SMNVEV (reference sequence). CDR3 residues: CASSLSGGLFF. In nucleotides, the CDR3 is TGTGCCAGCAGTTTATCGGGGGGACTGTTTTTT. The full variable domain, with the rest looked up from reference TRBV27 and TRBJ1-4, is EAQVTQNPRYLITVTGKKLTVTCSQNMNHEYMSWYRQDPGLGLRQIYYSMNVEVTDKGDVPEGYKVSRKEKRNFPLILESPSPNQTSLYFCASSLSGGLFFGSGTQLSVL.

In the case of this clonotype: This could be a read error, since a much larger clone is one nucleotide away. This chain joins TRBV20-1 and TRBJ2-3, with a possible D match to TRBD2 (7 bases). The CDR3 has 13 amino acids. Germline V gene data show CDR1 as DFQATT and CDR2 as SNEGSKA (reference sequence). The CDR3 bases are TGCAGTGCGATCGGCGGGGGCACATATACGCAGTATTTT. Protein: CSAIGGGTYTQYF.